Listed below are T cell receptor beta chains from one sample, sequenced in a study of PD-1 blockade in classical Hodgkin lymphoma. Method: immunoSEQ multiplex PCR; TCRdb's copy keeps in-frame clones and lacks some. This sample has tens of thousands of clones, with around 71% found just once. This sample comprised peripheral blood mononuclear cells (PBMCs), obtained at baseline. These receptors came from a human donor with classical Hodgkin lymphoma. CDR3s include the opening cysteine and the closing phenylalanine or tryptophan. The D gene is left open where the match is weak. Clone size appears in some rows only: once, few, many, or a class for an expanded clone.

NA	NA	TRBV18	TRBJ2-1	CASSPTRVSYNEQFF	TGTGCCAGCTCGCCCACCAGGGTATCCTACAATGAGCAGTTCTTC
NA	TRBD2	TRBV28	TRBJ2-4	CASSQTGGSIAKNIQYF	TGTGCCAGCAGCCAAACGGGGGGATCTATAGCCAAAAACATTCAGTACTTC
NA	NA	TRBV7-2	TRBJ2-7	CASSLDSFSYEQYF	TGTGCCAGCAGCTTAGACTCCTTCAGCTACGAGCAGTACTTC
NA	TRBD1	TRBV27	TRBJ2-1	CASSRDRAYNEQFF	TGTGCCAGCAGTCGGGACAGGGCCTACAATGAGCAGTTCTTC
few	NA	TRBV15	TRBJ2-5	CATSSPQTGRRETQYF	TGTGCCACCAGCAGCCCTCAGACGGGGAGGAGAGAGACCCAGTACTTC
NA	NA	TRBV7-2	TRBJ2-7	CASSSSSEQYF	TGTGCCAGCAGCTCCTCATCCGAGCAGTACTTC
NA	TRBD2	TRBV5-1	TRBJ2-7	CASSFLAGKFSYEQYF	TGCGCCAGCAGCTTCCTAGCGGGGAAATTCTCCTACGAGCAGTACTTC
once	NA	TRBV6-5	TRBJ1-1	CASSYSGVMNTEAFF	TGTGCCAGCAGTTACTCGGGGGTAATGAACACTGAAGCTTTCTTT
NA	TRBD2	TRBV6-5	TRBJ2-5	CASSSGGAGTQYF	TGTGCCAGCAGTAGCGGGGGGGCTGGGACCCAGTACTTC
NA	TRBD1	TRBV6-6	TRBJ1-5	CASSYSMGQRSQPQHF	TGTGCCAGCAGTTACTCGATGGGACAGAGAAGTCAGCCCCAGCATTTT
NA	NA	TRBV9	TRBJ2-2	CASSPRSTGELFF	TGTGCCAGCAGCCCCAGAAGCACCGGGGAGCTGTTTTTT
NA	NA	TRBV25-1	TRBJ2-7	CASSGSGGPTSQYF	TGTGCCAGCAGTGGTAGCGGAGGACCTACGAGCCAGTACTTC
NA	NA	TRBV5-6	TRBJ2-1	CASSLSPSIAYNEQFF	TGTGCCAGCAGCTTGTCCCCGTCTATTGCCTACAATGAGCAGTTCTTC
few	NA	TRBV10-3	TRBJ2-1	CAISRDGQGVNEQFF	TGTGCCATCAGCAGGGACGGACAAGGGGTCAATGAGCAGTTCTTC
NA	NA	TRBV19	TRBJ2-1	CASSIGRGGEQFF	TGTGCCAGTAGTATAGGACGAGGAGGAGAGCAGTTCTTC
NA	NA	TRBV7-2	TRBJ2-7	CASSLSRSPVQYF	TGTGCCAGCAGCTTGAGTCGGAGTCCGGTGCAGTACTTC
NA	NA	TRBV5-1	TRBJ2-1	CASSPGYEQFF	TGCGCCAGCAGTCCAGGGTATGAGCAGTTCTTC
NA	NA	TRBV11-3	TRBJ1-2	CASSLAAVNRAGYTF	TGTGCCAGCAGCTTAGCCGCGGTAAACAGGGCTGGCTACACCTTC
NA	NA	TRBV13	TRBJ1-2	CASSLDGGGNGYTF	TGTGCCAGCAGCTTAGATGGAGGGGGAAACGGCTACACCTTC
NA	NA	TRBV7-9	TRBJ2-6	CASSRLFSGANVLTF	TGTGCCAGCAGCCGACTGTTCTCTGGGGCCAACGTCCTGACTTTC
few	NA	TRBV7-9	TRBJ2-2	CASRPGQFGTGELFF	TGTGCCAGCAGACCAGGACAGTTTGGAACCGGGGAGCTGTTTTTT
few	NA	TRBV19	TRBJ2-7	CASSILGGTYEQYF	TGTGCCAGTAGTATACTGGGCGGGACATACGAGCAGTACTTC
NA	NA	TRBV30	TRBJ1-5	CAWSYGPNQPQHF	TGTGCCTGGAGTTACGGACCAAATCAGCCCCAGCATTTT
NA	NA	TRBV7-3	TRBJ2-5	CASSLFYLEEETQYF	TGTGCCAGCAGCTTATTTTACCTCGAGGAAGAGACCCAGTACTTC
once	NA	TRBV5-8	TRBJ1-1	CASSRDMNTEAFF	TGTGCCAGCAGCCGAGACATGAACACTGAAGCTTTCTTT
few	NA	TRBV19	TRBJ1-1	CASSFSVNTEAFF	TGTGCCAGTTCCTTTTCCGTGAACACTGAAGCTTTCTTT
NA	NA	TRBV28	TRBJ2-3	CASYQGADTQYF	TGTGCCAGCTACCAGGGTGCCGATACGCAGTATTTT
NA	NA	TRBV18	TRBJ1-2	CASSPPDTIYGYTF	TGTGCCAGCTCACCCCCCGACACTATCTATGGCTACACCTTC
NA	TRBD2	TRBV9	TRBJ2-1	CASSVGGGIYNEQFF	TGTGCCAGCAGCGTCGGGGGGGGAATCTACAATGAGCAGTTCTTC
few	TRBD1	TRBV6-5	TRBJ1-1	CASYRGEEAFF	TGTGCCAGCTACAGGGGCGAAGAAGCTTTCTTT
NA	NA	TRBV4-3	TRBJ2-2	CASSQGGRGELFF	TGCGCCAGCAGCCAAGGGGGGCGCGGGGAGCTGTTTTTT
NA	NA	TRBV9	TRBJ2-2	CASSVDGTGELFF	TGTGCCAGCAGCGTAGACGGTACCGGGGAGCTGTTTTTT
NA	TRBD1	TRBV18	TRBJ2-6	CASSHSRDREISGANVLTF	TGTGCCAGCTCACATAGCCGGGACAGGGAAATCTCTGGGGCCAACGTCCTGACTTTC
NA	TRBD1	TRBV6-5	TRBJ1-2	CASSYSWTGMGYGYTF	TGTGCCAGCAGTTACTCCTGGACAGGGATGGGCTATGGCTACACCTTC